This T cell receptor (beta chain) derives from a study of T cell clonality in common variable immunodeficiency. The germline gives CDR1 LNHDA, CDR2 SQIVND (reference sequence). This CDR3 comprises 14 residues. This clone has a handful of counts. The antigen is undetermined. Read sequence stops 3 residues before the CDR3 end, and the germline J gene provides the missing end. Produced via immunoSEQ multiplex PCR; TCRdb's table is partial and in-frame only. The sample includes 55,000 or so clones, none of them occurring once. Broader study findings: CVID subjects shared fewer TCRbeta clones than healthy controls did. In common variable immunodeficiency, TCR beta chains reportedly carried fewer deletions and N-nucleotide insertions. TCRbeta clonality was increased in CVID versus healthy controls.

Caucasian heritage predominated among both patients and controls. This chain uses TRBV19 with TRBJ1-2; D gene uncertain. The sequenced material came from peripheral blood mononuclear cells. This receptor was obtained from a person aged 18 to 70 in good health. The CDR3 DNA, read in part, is TGTGCCACCATCGCGAGGCGGGAGTTCTACGAC. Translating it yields CATIARREFYD. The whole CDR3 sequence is CATIARREFYDYTF.